Below, 28 T cell receptor beta chains from the same sample are listed, as sequenced in a study of cytomegalovirus exposure and HLA in healthy donors. PCR primers comprised 60 Vbeta and 13 Jbeta primers. The method was immunoSEQ multiplex PCR; TCRdb's version includes in-frame clones alone and lacks a portion of them. The sample table includes approximately 100,000 clones. The sample consisted of PBMCs. The receptors were sampled from a man aged 50-59 years in good health and CMV-seronegative.

The rearrangement joins TRBV2 to TRBJ1-1; D remains ambiguous. Trimming stripped 4 bases from V and 4 bases from J, with 16 bases between. The CDR3 is 15 amino acids. Germline loops: CDR1 SNHLY, CDR2 FYNNEI. The CDR3 DNA follows: TGTGCCAGCAGTGTTCTATCGGGCGGGAGCACTGAAGCTTTCTTT. Encoded protein: CASSVLSGGSTEAFF.

The chain uses TRBV5-6 and TRBJ1-2; maybe TRBD1 (6 bases). The germline V gene encodes CDR1 SGHDT and CDR2 YYEEEE. CDR3 length: 16 amino acids. V was shortened by 0 bases and J by 4 bases, with 16 bases between the two germline ends. The CDR3 nucleotides are TGTGCCAGCAGCTTGGTGAGGGACAAATTGGGCTATGGCTACACCTTC. Residues: CASSLVRDKLGYGYTF.

CDR3 amino acids: CASSLAAPQGETQYF. The CDR3 DNA reads as TGTGCCAGCAGCTTAGCTGCCCCGCAGGGCGAAACCCAGTACTTC. The V and J genes are TRBV7-2 and TRBJ2-5, with TRBD1 as a possible D gene (5 bases). V was shortened by 0 bases and J by 8 bases, with 16 bases between the two germline ends. The CDR3 loop spans 15 amino acids. CDR1 and CDR2 (germline): SGHTA, FQGNSA.

The gene calls are TRBV5-1 and TRBJ2-3, with no clear D. CDR1 and CDR2 from the germline V gene are SGHRS and YFSETQ. V gave up 4 bases and J gave up 3 bases, with 12 bases separating them. The CDR3 is 14 residues long. CDR3 sequence (DNA): TGCGCCAGCAGCCCCCAAGGCGGAACAGATACGCAGTATTTT. This gives the protein CASSPQGGTDTQYF. Based on the CDR3 plus reference TRBV5-1 and TRBJ2-3, the full variable domain is KAGVTQTPRYLIKTRGQQVTLSCSPISGHRSVSWYQQTPGQGLQFLFEYFSETQRNKGNFPGRFSGRQFSNSRSEMNVSTLELGDSALYLCASSPQGGTDTQYFGPGTRLTVL.

The gene calls are TRBV30 and TRBJ1-4; unclear D gene. Trimming stripped 3 bases from V and 8 bases from J, with 7 bases between. Germline loops: CDR1 GTSNPN, CDR2 SVGIG (reference sequence). This CDR3 spans 11 amino acids. The CDR3 spells CAWRRWEKLFF. The DNA for the CDR3 is TGTGCCTGGAGGCGGTGGGAAAAACTGTTTTTT.

The chain links TRBV6-5 to TRBJ1-4; D is uncertain. The V gene lost 0 bases and the J gene lost 7 bases, with 12 bases spanning the gap. The length of the CDR3 is 15 residues. Germline loops: CDR1 MNHEY, CDR2 SVGAGI. The CDR3: CASSYSTSPAEKLFF. The CDR3 bases are TGTGCCAGCAGTTACTCGACAAGCCCCGCTGAAAAACTGTTTTTT.

This chain uses TRBV5-5 with TRBJ1-4; 8 bases align to TRBD1. The germline V gene encodes CDR1 SGHKS and CDR2 YYEKEE (reference sequence). V gave up 0 bases and J gave up 7 bases; unmatched junction bases: 5. The CDR3 has 15 amino acids. CDR3 bases: TGTGCCAGCAGCTTGGTCCAGGGGGCAGGTGAAAAACTGTTTTTT. As protein: CASSLVQGAGEKLFF.

V and J are TRBV10-3 and TRBJ1-5; D remains ambiguous. The CDR3 spans 13 residues. V lost 6 bases, J lost 4 bases, and 10 bases lay in between. CDR1 and CDR2 from the germline V gene are ENHRY and SYGVKD. The CDR3 protein is CAISPELNQPQHF. The CDR3 nucleotides read TGTGCCATCAGCCCCGAGCTAAATCAGCCCCAGCATTTT.

The chain couples TRBV4-3 to TRBJ1-2; D ambiguous. CDR3 size: 15 residues. Germline CDR1 reads LGHNA; CDR2 reads YSLEER. V lost 3 bases, J lost 8 bases, and 19 bases lay in between. The CDR3 region is CASSQQTSYGVGYTF. DNA of the CDR3: TGCGCCAGCAGCCAGCAGACAAGTTATGGTGTCGGCTACACCTTC.

The chain is built from TRBV27 and TRBJ2-3, with D unresolved. CDR1 and CDR2 (germline): MNHEY, SMNVEV (reference sequence). This CDR3 has 14 residues. The V gene lost 4 bases and the J gene lost 6 bases, with 14 bases spanning the gap. The CDR3 reads CASSSSPVRDTQYF. CDR3 nucleotides: TGTGCCAGCAGTTCATCCCCGGTACGTGATACGCAGTATTTT.

Written as DNA, the CDR3 is TGTGCCAGTAGACCCACAGACCAAGAGACCCAGTACTTC. Its translation is CASRPTDQETQYF. The rearrangement joins TRBV19 to TRBJ2-5; D is undetermined. Germline lookup yields CDR1 LNHDA and CDR2 SQIVND (reference sequence). The V and J ends lost 6 bases and 0 bases respectively, with 8 bases between them. CDR3 length: 13 amino acids.

With regard to this clone: Here the CDR3 omits its conserved ending phenylalanine or tryptophan, so a read error is the likely source. V usage is TRBV6-5 and J usage is TRBJ2-7; TRBD1 matches 7 bases. This CDR3 contains 14 residues. Losses at the gene ends were 6 bases for V and 2 bases for J; bases not matched to a gene: 7. Germline-derived CDR1 and CDR2 are MNHEY and SVGAGI. CDR3 in DNA: TGTGCCAGCAGCCGTACCGGGACAGCCTACGAGCAGTACCTC. As protein: CASSRTGTAYEQYL.

The V gene is TRBV7-6, the J gene TRBJ2-5; 7 nucleotides line up with TRBD1. Germline V gene data show CDR1 as SGHVS and CDR2 as FNYEAQ. Trimming took 5 bases from V and 9 from J; bases not matched to a gene: 9. The CDR3 loop spans 13 amino acids. CDR3 sequence reads: CASSTITGAAQYF. In DNA form, the CDR3 reads TGTGCCAGCAGCACAATCACAGGGGCGGCCCAGTACTTC.

The chain links TRBV29-1 to TRBJ1-1, with D perhaps matching TRBD1 (5 bases). Germline lookup yields CDR1 SQVTM and CDR2 ANQGSEA. Trimming took off 2 bases at V and 6 bases at J, with 16 bases between the two ends. The CDR3 is made up of 14 amino acids. The CDR3 DNA is TGCAGCGTTGAAAAAGGGCAGCGGGGGGCTGAAGCTTTCTTT. Encoded protein: CSVEKGQRGAEAFF.

The CDR3 loop reads CASAPTSSLTEQYF. The CDR3 nucleotides read TGTGCCAGCGCACCTACTAGCTCCCTAACCGAGCAGTACTTC. V and J are TRBV2 and TRBJ2-7; tentatively, D is TRBD2 (6 bases). The CDR3 loop spans 14 amino acids. Per the germline V gene, CDR1 is SNHLY and CDR2 is FYNNEI. Trimming took 8 bases from V and 6 from J, leaving 20 bases between them.

J is TRBJ1-5 and V is TRBV18; no clear D. With 5 bases removed from V and 4 bases from J, the gap between germline ends came to 6 bases. This CDR3 contains 12 residues. The germline CDR1 and CDR2 sequences are KGHSH and LQKENI. The chain's CDR3 is CASSAVNQPQHF. The CDR3, as DNA: TGTGCCAGCTCAGCAGTTAATCAGCCCCAGCATTTT.

V and J are TRBV5-4 and TRBJ2-1; TRBD2 matches 11 bases. V trimming: 3 bases; J trimming: 13 bases; junction bases outside the gene matches: 12. From germline, CDR1 is SGHNT and CDR2 YYREEE (reference sequence). The CDR3 runs to 15 residues. CDR3 DNA: TGTGCCAGCAGCTGGGATACTACTAGCGGGAGTTTTCAGTTCTTC. Protein product: CASSWDTTSGSFQFF.

The CDR3 DNA reads TGCGCCAGCAATTTGGACAGTAACTCCTACGAGCAGTACTTC. This translates into CASNLDSNSYEQYF. The chain joins TRBV5-1 to TRBJ2-7, with D possibly being TRBD1 (6 bases). This CDR3 is 14 amino acids long. CDR1 and CDR2 from the germline V gene are SGHRS and YFSETQ. V dropped 6 bases and J dropped 0 bases, with 13 bases sitting between them.

This chain uses TRBV19 with TRBJ1-2, with D possibly matching TRBD1 (6 bases). CDR1 LNHDA and CDR2 SQIVND come from the germline V gene (reference sequence). This CDR3 is built from 13 residues. The V end lost 7 bases, the J end lost 4 bases, and 13 bases lay between the germline ends. The CDR3 region is CASNPDSSYGYTF. CDR3 in DNA: TGTGCCAGTAATCCGGACAGCTCCTATGGCTACACCTTC.

The chain is built from TRBV7-9 and TRBJ1-1, with a weak D call TRBD1 (5 bases). The ends were cut back, 1 base at V and 5 bases at J, with 11 bases in the middle. This CDR3 region has 14 residues. Germline V gene data show CDR1 as SEHNR and CDR2 as FQNEAQ (reference sequence). The CDR3 loop reads CASSLGQYGTEAFF. CDR3 bases: TGTGCCAGCAGCTTAGGACAGTATGGAACTGAAGCTTTCTTT.

The chain employs TRBV5-8 and TRBJ2-7, with 12 positions matching TRBD2. Germline V gives CDR1 SGHTS, CDR2 YDEGEE. The CDR3 is made up of 19 amino acids. With V trimmed by 0 bases and J by 3 bases, 13 bases remained unmatched. In nucleotides, the CDR3 is TGTGCCAGCAGCTTGGGCCCCTCTTCCCCTAGCGGGAGGGACTACGAGCAGTACTTC. Residues: CASSLGPSSPSGRDYEQYF.

Concerning this clone: The junction departs from the called germline gene at one end, perhaps through a read error. The chain recombines TRBV27 with TRBJ1-6, with a tentative D call TRBD1 (6 bases). The CDR3 consists of 13 residues. Looked up from germline, CDR1 is MNHEY and CDR2 is SMNVEV (reference sequence). The CDR3 sequence: CASSLVERTALHF. In DNA form, the CDR3 reads TGTGCCAGCAGTTTGGTGGAACGGACAGCCCTTCACTTT.

V and J are TRBV6-1 and TRBJ1-1; TRBD1 matches 11 bases. Germline trimming cut 3 bases from V and 5 bases from J; bases unmatched to any gene: 5. Germline CDR1 is MNHNS and CDR2 is SASEGT. This CDR3 is 15 amino acids long. The CDR3 loop reads CASSDVGQGATEAFF. Written as DNA, the CDR3 is TGTGCCAGCAGTGATGTAGGACAGGGGGCAACTGAAGCTTTCTTT.

The CDR3 DNA follows: TGTGCCAGCAGCCCAGAAGGGACAGGGATACGGAATGAGCAGTTCTTC. This codes for CASSPEGTGIRNEQFF. The genes are TRBV9 and TRBJ2-1; 9 nucleotides align to TRBD1. J lost 7 bases, V lost 4 bases, and 12 bases had no gene match. CDR1 SGDLS and CDR2 YYNGEE come from the germline V gene. This CDR3 comprises 16 residues.

The chain couples TRBV18 to TRBJ2-5, with D perhaps matching TRBD2 (5 bases). V was shortened by 5 bases and J by 8 bases, with 15 bases between the two germline ends. The CDR3 covers 13 residues. The V gene's germline CDR1 is KGHSH and CDR2 LQKENI. In DNA, the CDR3 is TGTGCCAGCTCAAATGAGGGTACTGGAACCCAGTACTTC. Translated, it gives CASSNEGTGTQYF.

Comments on this clone: Additional DNA sequences in this sample encode the identical CDR3. This chain uses TRBV5-1 with TRBJ2-3; D is unclear. Germline CDR1 and CDR2: SGHRS and YFSETQ. Trimming shortened V by 0 bases and J by 1 base, and 6 bases separated the two germline ends. The CDR3 covers 14 residues. Here the CDR3 reads CASSLVPGTDTQYF. For the CDR3, the DNA is TGCGCCAGCAGCTTGGTCCCAGGCACAGATACGCAGTATTTT.

The rearrangement links TRBV7-9 to TRBJ2-7; 9 bases are shared with TRBD2. Trimming took 5 bases from V and 5 from J; bases not matched to a gene: 7. The CDR3 length is 14 residues. Per the germline V gene, CDR1 is SEHNR and CDR2 is FQNEAQ (reference sequence). CDR3: CASSNSGSFNEQYF. CDR3 nucleotides: TGTGCCAGCAGCAATAGCGGGAGCTTCAACGAGCAGTACTTC.

The V call is TRBV4-3, the J call TRBJ1-3, with 7 bases fitting TRBD1. The V segment lost 8 bases and the J segment 5 bases; nucleotides outside the gene matches: 12. The CDR3 spans 15 residues. Germline V gives CDR1 LGHNA, CDR2 YSLEER. Written as DNA, the CDR3 is TGCGCCAGCTCCCGGGCCGGGACAGAAAGAAACACCATATATTTT. Its protein is CASSRAGTERNTIYF.